These T cell receptor beta chains were read from a single sample in a study of blood T cell repertoires in COVID-19. TCRdb's table, derived via immunoSEQ multiplex PCR, lists solely in-frame clones and lacks some. Counted here are 250,000 to 300,000 clones, 85% to 90% occurring once; the ten biggest clones make up approximately 4%. Sequenced: peripheral blood. Every receptor here comes from a woman between 40 and 55 years old with acute or convalescent COVID-19. CDR3s include the opening cysteine and the closing phenylalanine or tryptophan. The D gene is left open where the match is weak. Expanded clones get a size class; other rows say once, few or many, or leave the size out.

-	TRBD1	TRBV19	TRBJ1-5	TGTGCCAGTAGTATTGCAGGGGGCGACGGCAATCAGCCCCAGCATTTT	CASSIAGGDGNQPQHF
-	TRBD1	TRBV5-1	TRBJ2-2	TGCGCCAGCAGCTCGACAGGGGCGGACACCGGGGAGCTGTTTTTT	CASSSTGADTGELFF
-	-	TRBV6-4	TRBJ1-1	TGTGCCAGCAGTCCTTACGGGGGCACTGAAGCTTTCTTT	CASSPYGGTEAFF
once	-	TRBV7-8	TRBJ1-5	TGTGCCAGCAGCCCCGACAGGTTTTATAGCAATCAGCCCCAGCATTTT	CASSPDRFYSNQPQHF
-	-	TRBV27	TRBJ1-1	TGTGCCAGCAGTTTCCGTCGGAACACTGAAGCTTTCTTT	CASSFRRNTEAFF
-	TRBD1	TRBV2	TRBJ2-2	TGTGCCAGCAGAGAGACAGGGGCGAACACCGGGGAGCTGTTTTTT	CASRETGANTGELFF
-	-	TRBV18	TRBJ1-1	TGTGCCAGCTCACTCTGGCTCGAGGGTCACACTGAAGCTTTCTTT	CASSLWLEGHTEAFF
-	-	TRBV4-1	TRBJ1-2	TGCGCCAGCAGCCCCGAGGTAGGAGGTTGGGCCAACTATGGCTACACCTTC	CASSPEVGGWANYGYTF
-	-	TRBV6-1	TRBJ1-1	TGTGCCAGCAGTGATATCAGGTCGGGGGGGGGCACTGAAGCTTTCTTT	CASSDIRSGGGTEAFF
-	-	TRBV19	TRBJ2-2	TGTGCCAGTAGTACGAGAGAGTTCACCGGGGAGCTGTTTTTT	CASSTREFTGELFF
-	TRBD1	TRBV30	TRBJ1-2	TGTGCCTGGAGGGGCAGGGGGCGGAATGGCTACACCTTC	CAWRGRGRNGYTF
-	TRBD2	TRBV2	TRBJ2-3	TGTGCCAGCAGTGCACTAGCGGGAGTCACAGATACGCAGTATTTT	CASSALAGVTDTQYF
-	TRBD1	TRBV28	TRBJ1-2	TGTGCCAGCAGATCAGACAGGGGAAGGTTAGTTTATGGCTACACCTTC	CASRSDRGRLVYGYTF
-	-	TRBV9	TRBJ1-1	TGTGCCAGCAGCGTACTGGGACACGGGAACACTGAAGCTTTCTTT	CASSVLGHGNTEAFF
-	-	TRBV6-5	TRBJ1-3	TGTGCCAGCAGTTACTCACAAGCGACTGGAAACACCATATATTTT	CASSYSQATGNTIYF
-	TRBD2	TRBV5-8	TRBJ2-1	TGTGCCAGCAGCTTTATGCGGGGGGCTTACAATGAGCAGTTCTTC	CASSFMRGAYNEQFF
-	-	TRBV19	TRBJ1-4	TGTGCCAGTGCTAAGAGTCAGAGAGGAGCAAAACTGTTTTTT	CASAKSQRGAKLFF
-	TRBD1	TRBV18	TRBJ1-5	TGTGCCAGCTCACCGACGGGACAGAGGAATCAGCCCCAGCATTTT	CASSPTGQRNQPQHF
many	-	TRBV2	TRBJ2-5	TGTGCCAGCCGAGGGCGGGACAGCCCTGCCAAGGGCCAGTACTTC	CASRGRDSPAKGQYF
-	-	TRBV4-1	TRBJ1-4	TGCGCCAGCACGGTGACAGCTCCTTTCGGGGGGCGAAATGAAAAACTGTTTTTT	CASTVTAPFGGRNEKLFF
-	TRBD1	TRBV4-1	TRBJ2-3	TGCGCCAGCAGCCAGGCTACAGGGGGCCGCGGGGGCACAGATACGCAGTATTTT	CASSQATGGRGGTDTQYF
-	TRBD1	TRBV25-1	TRBJ1-2	TGTGCCAGCAGTGAACCTAAACCGGGACAGGGAAACAATGGCTACACCTTC	CASSEPKPGQGNNGYTF
-	TRBD2	TRBV6-5	TRBJ2-5	TGTGCCAGCGGGACTAGCGGGGGGGTACAGGAGACCCAGTACTTC	CASGTSGGVQETQYF
-	-	TRBV24-1	TRBJ1-2	TGTGCCACCAGTGGTGGAGGGTATCCTAACTATGGCTACACCTTC	CATSGGGYPNYGYTF
-	TRBD1	TRBV25-1	TRBJ1-2	TGTGCCAGTCAAGGACAGGGCCGGTATGGCTACACCTTC	CASQGQGRYGYTF
-	-	TRBV2	TRBJ1-1	TGTGCCAGCATCCCGGGGGGACGGGCGAACACTGAAGCTTTCTTT	CASIPGGRANTEAFF
-	-	TRBV6-6	TRBJ1-1	TGTGCCAGCAGCCTGCGGAATACTGAAGCTTTCTTT	CASSLRNTEAFF
once	-	TRBV5-1	TRBJ2-2	TGCGCCAGCAGCTTGGGTGACACCGACACCGGGGAGCTGTTTTTT	CASSLGDTDTGELFF
-	TRBD2	TRBV7-9	TRBJ2-2	TGTGCCAGCAGCGAACTAGCGGGGGTGATTCCCTCCGGGGAGCTGTTTTTT	CASSELAGVIPSGELFF
-	TRBD1	TRBV4-1	TRBJ1-1	TGCGCCAGCAGCCAAGGGGACAGTAACACTGAAGCTTTCTTT	CASSQGDSNTEAFF
-	-	TRBV5-1	TRBJ2-1	TGCGCCAGCATCCCGGACAGCAACAATGAGCAGTTCTTC	CASIPDSNNEQFF
-	TRBD2	TRBV3-1/TRBV3-2	TRBJ2-1	TGTGCCAGCAGCCAAGATTGGGTTGGTAGCGGGGGCAATGAGCAGTTCTTC	CASSQDWVGSGGNEQFF
-	-	TRBV19	TRBJ2-2	TGTGCCGTACAGGGAAGGGTCGGGGAGCTGTTTTTT	CAVQGRVGELFF
-	TRBD1	TRBV29-1	TRBJ1-1	TGCAGCGTTGAAGTTCGACAGGGAATAAACACTGAAGCTTTCTTT	CSVEVRQGINTEAFF
-	-	TRBV7-9	TRBJ1-1	TGTGCCAGCAGCCACCTCGAGGGTAGGGCTGAAGCTTTCTTT	CASSHLEGRAEAFF
-	-	TRBV9	TRBJ1-6	TGTGCCAGCACGTTGGGGAGCTCCTATAATTCACCCCTCCACTTT	CASTLGSSYNSPLHF
-	-	TRBV4-1	TRBJ1-5	TGCGCCAGCAGCCACCAGACAGAACAGCCCCAGCATTTT	CASSHQTEQPQHF
once	TRBD1	TRBV10-3	TRBJ1-6	TGTGCCATCAGTGAGGGGACAGACAATTCACCCCTCCACTTT	CAISEGTDNSPLHF
-	TRBD1	TRBV3-1/TRBV3-2	TRBJ1-1	TGTGCCAGCAGCCTACGAAGGTCCAGGGGGGACATGAACACTGAAGCTTTCTTT	CASSLRRSRGDMNTEAFF
-	-	TRBV6-1	TRBJ2-1	TGTGCCAGCAGTGAAGCGTCCCGGGGGAGGTCCTACAATGAGCAGTTCTTC	CASSEASRGRSYNEQFF
-	-	TRBV7-9	TRBJ2-5	TGTGCCACCGGCCGGGACACCCAAGAGACCCAGTACTTC	CATGRDTQETQYF
-	-	TRBV30	TRBJ1-5	TGTGCCTGGAGTCTCTACAAGGGGCTCCAGCCCCAGCATTTT	CAWSLYKGLQPQHF
-	TRBD1	TRBV2	TRBJ1-5	TGTGCCGTAGGGGGACAGAATAGCAATCAGCCCCAGCATTTT	CAVGGQNSNQPQHF
-	-	TRBV4-1	TRBJ1-4	TGCGCCATCTCGAGCGGGATCGCAACTAATGAAAAACTGTTTTTT	CAISSGIATNEKLFF
-	TRBD1	TRBV14	TRBJ1-6	TGTGCCAGCAGCCCAGGGGGCAACTATAATTCACCCCTCCACTTT	CASSPGGNYNSPLHF
-	TRBD1	TRBV7-2	TRBJ2-3	TGTGCCAGCGCGACCGGGACAGGGTTGGATACGCAGTATTTT	CASATGTGLDTQYF
-	TRBD2	TRBV27	TRBJ2-2	TGTGCCAGCAGTCTAGCGGGGGGCACCGGGGAGCTGTTTTTT	CASSLAGGTGELFF
-	TRBD1	TRBV5-1	TRBJ1-1	TGCGCCAGCAGCGAGGGACAGCTGAACACTGAAGCTTTCTTT	CASSEGQLNTEAFF
-	TRBD1	TRBV27	TRBJ1-3	TGTGCCAGCAGTCCGAGGGACAGGGGCTCTGGAAACACCATATATTTT	CASSPRDRGSGNTIYF
-	-	TRBV7-2	TRBJ2-2	TGTGCCAGCAGCTTGGAGGGGCTAACCGGGGAGCTGTTTTTT	CASSLEGLTGELFF
-	TRBD1	TRBV5-4	TRBJ2-6	TGTGCCAGCAGCTTACAGGGGTCTGGGGCCAACGTCCTGACTTTC	CASSLQGSGANVLTF
few	-	TRBV7-3	TRBJ1-1	TGTGCCAGCAGCCCAGGCGGGGCCACTGAAGCTTTCTTT	CASSPGGATEAFF
-	TRBD1	TRBV4-1	TRBJ1-1	TGCGCCAGCAGCCTGGCCGGGACAGGGGGCACTGAAGCTTTCTTT	CASSLAGTGGTEAFF